A selection of T cell receptor beta chains follows, all from one sample in a study of tumor-infiltrating lymphocytes in oesophageal squamous cell carcinoma. TCRdb reanalysed the PCR reads using MiXCR and keeps one entry per CDR3 protein. The repertoire holds 10,000 to 15,000 distinct CDR3 sequences, 56% seen once, with about 34% in the top ten. Sequenced: esophageal tumor tissue. These receptors were taken from a female donor with esophageal squamous cell carcinoma. The CDR3 runs from the conserved cysteine through the conserved F or W. The D gene is left open where the match is weak. Not all rows give a size; the values are once, few, many and, for expanded clones, a class.

>TRBJ2-3|few|TRBD2|19|TRBV7-7
TGTGCTAGCAGCTTAAGTAGGGCGGGAGAGCGCCGCCGATGGGATACGCAGTATTTT
CASSLSRAGERRRWDTQYF
>TRBJ2-1|many|TRBD2|15|TRBV5-4
TGTGCCAGCAGCCGGACTAGCGGTTCTAACAATGAGCAGTTCTTC
CASSRTSGSNNEQFF
>TRBJ2-7|NA|TRBD1|14|TRBV11-2
TGTGCCAGCAGTCGGGACAGATTAGCCTACGAGCAGTACTTC
CASSRDRLAYEQYF
>TRBJ2-1|many|TRBD1|13|TRBV28
TGTGCCACCGTGGGGCAGGGGGCAGCTGAGCAGTTCTTC
CATVGQGAAEQFF
>TRBJ2-5|once|TRBD1|15|TRBV6-1
TGTGCCAGCAGTGAAGGGACAGGGAACGGAAAGACCCAGTACTTC
CASSEGTGNGKTQYF
>TRBJ2-2|many|NA|13|TRBV10-1
TGCGCCAGCAGTGAACAGGGCTCCGGGGAGCTGTTTTTT
CASSEQGSGELFF
>TRBJ2-1|NA|TRBD1|18|TRBV7-9
TGTGCCAGCAGCTCCACCCTCGGTGGGACAGGGACAGGAGGGGAGCAGTTCTTC
CASSSTLGGTGTGGEQFF
>TRBJ2-1|NA|NA|15|TRBV24-1
TGTGCCACCAGTGACCAGACAGGCTCCTACAATGAGCAGTTCTTC
CATSDQTGSYNEQFF
>TRBJ2-5|NA|NA|14|TRBV10-3
TGTGCCATCAGTGAGTCAGGAGGGCGAGAGACCCAGTACTTC
CAISESGGRETQYF
>TRBJ2-1|few|NA|14|TRBV7-4
TGTGCCAGCACTATGGGGGGCGTTTACAATGAGCAGTTCTTC
CASTMGGVYNEQFF
>TRBJ2-1|NA|TRBD1|16|TRBV4-1
TGCGCCAGCAGCCAAAGTGGGACAGCGAAGAGGAATGAGCAGTTCTTC
CASSQSGTAKRNEQFF
>TRBJ2-3|NA|TRBD2|15|TRBV5-6
TGTGCCAGCAGCTTTAGCGGGAGGGTAACAGATACGCAGTATTTT
CASSFSGRVTDTQYF
>TRBJ2-1|NA|TRBD2|15|TRBV7-3
TGTGCCAGCAGCCCCTTAGCGGGGTCCTACAATGAGCAGTTCTTC
CASSPLAGSYNEQFF
>TRBJ2-1|NA|TRBD2|15|TRBV28
TGTGCCAGCAGTACAAGGACTAGTCCGTTGAATGAGCAGTTCTTC
CASSTRTSPLNEQFF
>TRBJ2-5|NA|TRBD2|16|TRBV7-2
TGTGCCAGCAGCTTAGCGAGCGGGAGATTGCAAGAGACCCAGTACTTC
CASSLASGRLQETQYF
>TRBJ1-4|many|TRBD1|16|TRBV7-2
TGTGCCAGCAGCCCGCGACCGGGACAGGTTAATGAAAAACTGTTTTTT
CASSPRPGQVNEKLFF
>TRBJ1-2|few|NA|13|TRBV7-3
TGTGCCAGCAGCCACACAGGGTTCGATGGCTACACCTTC
CASSHTGFDGYTF
>TRBJ2-6|NA|NA|14|TRBV6-1
TGTGCCAGCAGTTTGGGCTATGGGGCCAACGTCCTGACTTTC
CASSLGYGANVLTF
>TRBJ2-7|NA|TRBD1|13|TRBV7-3
TGTGCCAGCAGCTTAAGGGACAGCTACGAGCAGTACTTC
CASSLRDSYEQYF
>TRBJ2-2|NA|NA|15|TRBV5-1
TGCGCCAGCAGCACCGGACAGCTAAACACCGGGGAGCTGTTTTTT
CASSTGQLNTGELFF
>TRBJ2-7|NA|NA|12|TRBV7-4
TGTGCCAGCAGCTTAGTCTTGGGCGAGCAGTACTTC
CASSLVLGEQYF
>TRBJ1-1|medium-sized|NA|15|TRBV7-9
TGTGCCAGCAGGGACCCGGGACAAATGAACACTGAAGCTTTCTTT
CASRDPGQMNTEAFF